This T cell receptor beta chain is drawn from a study of blood T cell repertoires in COVID-19. Study summary: Collection of acute and convalescent COVID-19 samples took place in the United States, Italy and Spain. T cells, B-cell-depleted T cells, or PBMCs provided the cDNA or gDNA that served as material.

Per the authors' pipeline: By means of reference gene primer amplification, nucleated cell counts were estimated. The assay was immunoSEQ multiplex PCR, and TCRdb's table has in-frame clones only and misses some. V and J calls and clone size are given by that table; D and trimming were obtained from the DNA. This repertoire shows 360,000 or so clones, about 92% found once; its top ten account for roughly 3.9%. Seattle patients were enrolled while actively infected and followed longitudinally. The J segment lost 7 bases and the V segment lost 0 bases, leaving 9 bases of the junction unmatched. The CDR3 is 16 amino acids. Germline CDR1 and CDR2: LGHNT and FRNRAP.

This sequence originates from a woman in her fifties or sixties with COVID-19, enrolled during active disease. The chain employs TRBV12-5 and TRBJ1-2; 9 nucleotides match TRBD1. The specimen was peripheral blood. This chain's CDR3 is CASGLVETGGRAGYTF. In DNA, the CDR3 is TGTGCTAGTGGTTTGGTCGAGACAGGGGGGAGGGCTGGCTACACCTTC.